What follows are 2 T cell receptor beta chains derived from one specimen sequenced in a study of T cell responses to AZD1222 COVID-19 vaccine. Sequencing was performed with immunoSEQ multiplex PCR; in TCRdb, only in-frame clones are kept and a portion is missing. The top ten hold about 19% of the sample, which has tens of thousands of clones, 70% to 90% seen once. Sequencing was performed on peripheral blood, taken on day 0 of AZD1222 vaccination. The receptor set was obtained from an adult in good health.

This rearrangement joins TRBV11-1 to TRBJ1-1; D gene uncertain. V lost 3 bases, J lost 2 bases, and 7 bases lay in between. Looked up from germline, CDR1 is SGHAT and CDR2 is FQDESV (reference sequence). The CDR3 loop spans 13 amino acids. The CDR3 region has the DNA TGTGCCAGCAGCTTCGGGGAAAACACTGAAGCTTTCTTT. Translated: CASSFGENTEAFF. The full variable domain, completed using reference TRBV11-1 and TRBJ1-1, is EAEVAQSPRYKITEKSQAVAFWCDPISGHATLYWYRQILGQGPELLVQFQDESVVDDSQLPKDRFSAERLKGVDSTLKIQPAELGDSAMYLCASSFGENTEAFFGQGTRLTVV.

The chain employs TRBV4-3 and TRBJ2-1; TRBD2 might be the D (5 bases). This CDR3 is built from 13 residues. V gave up 1 base and J gave up 9 bases, with 10 bases separating them. Per the germline V gene, CDR1 is LGHNA and CDR2 is YSLEER. The CDR3 coding sequence is TGCGCCAGCAGCCAAGGTCCCAGCGGTGAGCAGTTCTTC. This gives the protein CASSQGPSGEQFF.